The rows below give T cell receptor beta chains drawn from one sample of a study of Graves' ophthalmopathy and Graves' hyperthyroidism. A single record per CDR3 protein comes from TCRdb applying MiXCR to the multiplex PCR reads. Of 350,000 to 400,000 distinct CDR3 sequences detected, around 18% appear once; the ten largest clones hold 1.6%. The sequencing sample was made of peripheral blood. These receptors all come from a woman aged 18-30 years with Graves' ophthalmopathy. CDR3s include the opening cysteine and the closing phenylalanine or tryptophan. The D gene is left open where the match is weak. A row's size may be missing; if present it is once, few, many or a size class.

many TRBJ2-7 . TRBV12-3/TRBV12-4 15 TGTGCCAGCAGACCAAACAGGAGGCCCTTCGAGGAGCAGTACTTC CASRPNRRPFEEQYF
many TRBJ2-2 TRBD2 TRBV7-3 14 TGTGCCAGCTCCGGGACTAGCGGGACCGGGGAGCTGTTTTTT CASSGTSGTGELFF
. TRBJ2-5 . TRBV30 10 TGTGCCTGGAGGGGCGGGACCCAGTACTTC CAWRGGTQYF
. TRBJ2-7 . TRBV6-5 14 TGTGCCAGCAGTTACTATGAGGGGTCCAACGAGCAGTACTTC CASSYYEGSNEQYF
. TRBJ1-1 TRBD1 TRBV6-1 12 TGTGCCGTCCACAGGGGGAACACTGAAGCTTTCTTT CAVHRGNTEAFF
many TRBJ2-7 TRBD2 TRBV20-1 14 TGCAGTGCAGGTGTGGCGGGAGCGGAGGGTGAGCAGTACTTC CSAGVAGAEGEQYF
many TRBJ2-5 TRBD1 TRBV6-1 12 TGTGCCAGCAAAACAGGGGTCGAGACCCAGTACTTC CASKTGVETQYF
many TRBJ1-2 . TRBV7-2 12 TGTGCCGGAAGGGAGGGCGACTATGGCTACACCTTC CAGREGDYGYTF
many TRBJ1-1 . TRBV6-5 16 TGTGCCAGCAGTCGTGAAATAGGGGCTTCGGCGGCTGAAGCTTTCTTT CASSREIGASAAEAFF
few TRBJ1-1 . TRBV18 12 TGTGCCAGCTCCCCTCTGAGGACTGAAGCTTTCTTT CASSPLRTEAFF
many TRBJ2-5 . TRBV7-2 16 TGTGCCAGCAGCTTAGGTTGGGCAGGGTGGGAGGAGACCCAGTACTTC CASSLGWAGWEETQYF
. TRBJ1-2 . TRBV6-1 13 TGTGCCAGCAGGGACGGCGAGAACTATGGCTACACCTTC CASRDGENYGYTF
few TRBJ1-5 TRBD1 TRBV6-2/TRBV6-3 18 TGTGCCAGCAGCCTAGGGCCGACAGGGCTCTATAGCAATCAGCCCCAGCATTTT CASSLGPTGLYSNQPQHF
many TRBJ1-5 . TRBV28 14 TGTGCCAGCAGAAACGAGGGGGGCAATCAGCCCCAGCATTTT CASRNEGGNQPQHF
few TRBJ2-5 . TRBV11-2 14 TGTGCCAGCAGCTTAATGCCGGTCCAAGAGACCCAGTACTTC CASSLMPVQETQYF
many TRBJ2-6 . TRBV19 17 TGTGCCAGTAGTATAGGTCCAGGGTGGTCTGGGGCCAACGTCCTGACTTTC CASSIGPGWSGANVLTF
many TRBJ1-3 . TRBV28 15 TGTGCCAGCAGTCCCCCGGGGCTCTCTGGAAACACCATATATTTT CASSPPGLSGNTIYF
once TRBJ2-5 TRBD2 TRBV20-1 13 TGCAGTGCTATCCTAGCGGGGAGAGAGACCCAGTACTTC CSAILAGRETQYF
many TRBJ2-5 TRBD2 TRBV12-3/TRBV12-4 18 TGTGCCAGCAGTTCCCCCCCCCACGACCTAGCGGGGGAAGAGACCCAGTACTTC CASSSPPHDLAGEETQYF
. TRBJ1-3 . TRBV18 15 TGTGCCAGCACACCAACTGGAGGGTCAGGAAACACCATATATTTT CASTPTGGSGNTIYF
many TRBJ1-1 . TRBV12-3/TRBV12-4 15 TGTGCCACATCAGTTTGGGTACCTTTGAACACTGAAGCTTTCTTT CATSVWVPLNTEAFF
many TRBJ2-3 TRBD1 TRBV6-5 13 TGTGCCAGCGGCCGGGACAGGTTAGATACGCAGTATTTT CASGRDRLDTQYF
many TRBJ2-7 TRBD1 TRBV29-1 14 TGCAGCGTTGAGTTTGGACAGGGTGGGGACGAGCAGTACTTC CSVEFGQGGDEQYF